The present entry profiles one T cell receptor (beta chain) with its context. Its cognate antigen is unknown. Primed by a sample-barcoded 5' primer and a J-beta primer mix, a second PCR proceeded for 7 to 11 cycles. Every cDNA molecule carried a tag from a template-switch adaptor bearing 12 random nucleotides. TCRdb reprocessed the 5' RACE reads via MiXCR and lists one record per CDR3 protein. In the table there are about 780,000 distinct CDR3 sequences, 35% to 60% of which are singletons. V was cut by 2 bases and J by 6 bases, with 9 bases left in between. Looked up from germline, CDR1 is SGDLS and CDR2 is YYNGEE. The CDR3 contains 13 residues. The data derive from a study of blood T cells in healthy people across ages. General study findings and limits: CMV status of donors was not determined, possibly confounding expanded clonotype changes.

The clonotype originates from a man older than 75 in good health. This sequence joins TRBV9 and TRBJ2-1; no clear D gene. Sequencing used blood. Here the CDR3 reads CASSVPASNEQFF. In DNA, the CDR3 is TGTGCCAGCAGCGTCCCGGCGAGCAATGAGCAGTTCTTC.